This TCR beta chain was profiled in a study of T-cell memory formation after mild COVID-19. Study observations and caveats: Researchers found some responding clones in pre-infection memory, a sign that cross-reactive memory joined.

The CDR3 is made up of 14 amino acids. Germline lookup yields CDR1 MNHEY and CDR2 SVGEGT. Trimming at V came to 5 bases and at J to 3 bases, leaving 2 bases not matched to a gene. TCRdb independently ran MiXCR on the 5' RACE reads; one entry per CDR3 protein. The table includes a few hundred thousand distinct CDR3 sequences, 8% to 10% detected once. In regard to this clonotype: Its cognate antigen is unknown.

This chain links TRBV6-2 or TRBV6-3 with TRBJ2-1, with 9 positions matching TRBD2. The clonotype comes from a man aged 18 to 29 who had mild COVID-19 (a few samples of this study predate the infection). Cell type and time point are not known. The sample was PBMCs or a T cell subset sorted from them (not recorded which). CDR3 coding DNA: TGTGCCAGCAGTCGGACTAGCGACTACAATGAGCAGTTCTTC. Encoded protein: CASSRTSDYNEQFF.